These 6 T cell receptor beta chains share one sample of origin, sequenced in a study of T cell responses to AZD1222 COVID-19 vaccine. The method was immunoSEQ multiplex PCR; TCRdb's version includes in-frame clones alone and lacks a portion of them. Altogether about 120,000 clones are present, approximately 87% being singletons, with the ten largest covering more than 9%. This specimen was peripheral blood, taken on day 0 of AZD1222 vaccination. These receptors came from an adult in good health.

This chain connects TRBV19 to TRBJ2-3; TRBD2 aligns across 7 bases. The germline V gene has CDR1 LNHDA and CDR2 SQIVND (reference sequence). V lost 6 bases and J lost 6; bases outside the gene matches: 9. CDR3 length: 14 residues. CDR3 sequence (DNA): TGTGCCAGTAGATCGGCGGGAGAGGTGGATACGCAGTATTTT. It is translated as CASRSAGEVDTQYF. Complete variable domain (other parts from reference TRBV19 and TRBJ2-3): DGGITQSPKYLFRKEGQNVTLSCEQNLNHDAMYWYRQDPGQGLRLIYYSQIVNDFQKGDIAEGYSVSREKKESFPLTVTSAQKNPTAFYLCASRSAGEVDTQYFGPGTRLTVL.

V usage is TRBV19 and J usage is TRBJ2-1, with D unresolved. Looked up from germline, CDR1 is LNHDA and CDR2 is SQIVND (reference sequence). The V and J ends lost 3 bases and 1 base respectively, with 7 bases between them. The CDR3 spans 14 residues. The CDR3 coding sequence is TGTGCCAGTAGTATTCGCGGTTCCTACAATGAGCAGTTCTTC. Translating gives CASSIRGSYNEQFF.

J is TRBJ2-7 and V is TRBV15; TRBD1 matches at 9 bases. Per germline, CDR1 LNHNV and CDR2 YYDKDF (reference sequence). The CDR3 runs to 15 residues. The junction had 10 bases not matched to a gene; V was cut back by 7 bases and J by 3 bases. CDR3: CATKDGTGTYYEQYF. CDR3 bases: TGTGCCACCAAAGATGGGACAGGGACTTACTACGAGCAGTACTTC.

The chain combines TRBV24-1 with TRBJ2-7; tentatively, D is TRBD1 (5 bases). Trimming took off 4 bases at V and 7 bases at J, with 13 bases between the two ends. CDR3 length equals 13 residues. CDR1 is KGHDR and CDR2 is SFDVKD in the germline V gene. CDR3 nucleotide sequence: TGTGCCACCAGTGAAGCTCAGGGTAATGAGCAGTACTTC. Its protein product is CATSEAQGNEQYF.

The chain employs TRBV5-1 and TRBJ1-2; the match to TRBD1 covers 10 bases. The ends lost 3 bases at V and 6 bases at J; junction bases unmatched: 8. Germline V gives CDR1 SGHRS, CDR2 YFSETQ. There are 15 residues in the CDR3. This CDR3 reads CASSSRMTGGDGYTF. In DNA form, the CDR3 reads TGCGCCAGCAGCTCTCGTATGACAGGGGGCGATGGCTACACCTTC.

This clone has more than one count but fewer than ten. The chain couples TRBV7-2 to TRBJ1-5; D gene ambiguous. Germline CDR1 is SGHTA and CDR2 is FQGNSA. The CDR3 runs 16 residues. The V end was cut by 3 bases, the J end by 3 bases, with 15 bases between. The CDR3 loop reads CASSFGRGFDNQPQHF. CDR3 DNA: TGTGCCAGCAGCTTTGGTAGAGGGTTTGACAATCAGCCCCAGCATTTT.